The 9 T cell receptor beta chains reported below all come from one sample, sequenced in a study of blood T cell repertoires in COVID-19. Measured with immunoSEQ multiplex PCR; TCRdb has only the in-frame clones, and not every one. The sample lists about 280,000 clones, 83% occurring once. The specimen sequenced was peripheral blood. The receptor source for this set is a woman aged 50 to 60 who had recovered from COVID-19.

The CDR3 region is CASSQDRDYSAYNEQFF. CDR3 sequence (DNA): TGTGCCAGCAGCCAAGACCGGGACTACTCTGCCTACAATGAGCAGTTCTTC. The chain has TRBV3-1 (or the pseudogene TRBV3-2) and TRBJ2-1, with TRBD2 identical over 7 bases. J lost 2 bases, V lost 0 bases, and 7 bases had no gene match. Germline CDR1 reads LGHDT; CDR2 reads YNNKEL (reference sequence). The CDR3 is made up of 17 amino acids.

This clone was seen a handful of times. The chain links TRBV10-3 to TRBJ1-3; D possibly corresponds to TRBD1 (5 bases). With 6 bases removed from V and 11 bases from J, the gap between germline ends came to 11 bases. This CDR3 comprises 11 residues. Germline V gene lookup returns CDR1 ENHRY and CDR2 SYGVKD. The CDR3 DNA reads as TGTGCCATCAGGGAAGGGGAAGCCATATATTTT. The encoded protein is CAIREGEAIYF.

In DNA form, the CDR3 reads TGTGCCAGCAGCGACGGGACTAGAACCGGCGAGCAGTACTTC. Amino acids: CASSDGTRTGEQYF. The rearrangement joins TRBV7-9 to TRBJ2-7; 8 positions agree with TRBD2. The germline V gene encodes CDR1 SEHNR and CDR2 FQNEAQ (reference sequence). The CDR3 has 14 amino acids. Trimming took 5 bases from V and 6 from J; bases not matched to a gene: 9. Looking up the rest from reference TRBV7-9 and TRBJ2-7 gives the full variable domain: DTGVSQNPRHKITKRGQNVTFRCDPISEHNRLYWYRQTLGQGPEFLTYFQNEAQLEKSRLLSDRFSAERPKGSFSTLEIQRTEQGDSAMYLCASSDGTRTGEQYFGPGTRLTVT.

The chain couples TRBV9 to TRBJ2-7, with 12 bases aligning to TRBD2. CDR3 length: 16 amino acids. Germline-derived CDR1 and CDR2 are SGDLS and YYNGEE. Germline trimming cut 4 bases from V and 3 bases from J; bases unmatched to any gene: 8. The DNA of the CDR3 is TGTGCCAGCAGCCCGACTAGCGGGAGAGTAATCTACGAGCAGTACTTC. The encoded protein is CASSPTSGRVIYEQYF.

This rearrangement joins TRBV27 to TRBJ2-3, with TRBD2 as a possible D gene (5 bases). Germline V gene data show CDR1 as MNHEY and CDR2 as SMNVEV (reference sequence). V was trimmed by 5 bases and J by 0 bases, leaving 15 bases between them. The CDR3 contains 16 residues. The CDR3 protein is CASSALADLSTDTQYF. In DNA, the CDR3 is TGTGCCAGCAGTGCCCTAGCTGACCTTAGCACAGATACGCAGTATTTT.

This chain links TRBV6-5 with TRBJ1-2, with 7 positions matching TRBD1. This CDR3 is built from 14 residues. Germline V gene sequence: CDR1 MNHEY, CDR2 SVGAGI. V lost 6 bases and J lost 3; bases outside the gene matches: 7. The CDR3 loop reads CASSRAGTDYGYTF. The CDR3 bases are TGTGCCAGCAGCCGAGCCGGGACAGACTATGGCTACACCTTC.

CDR3 in DNA: TGTGCCAGCAGTCTAGATGGCCCCTACGAGCAGTACTTC. Translation: CASSLDGPYEQYF. V gene TRBV28 combines with J gene TRBJ2-7; D gene unclear. The V end was cut by 5 bases, the J end by 2 bases, with 10 bases between. Germline CDR1 is MDHEN and CDR2 is SYDVKM. The CDR3 extends over 13 amino acids.

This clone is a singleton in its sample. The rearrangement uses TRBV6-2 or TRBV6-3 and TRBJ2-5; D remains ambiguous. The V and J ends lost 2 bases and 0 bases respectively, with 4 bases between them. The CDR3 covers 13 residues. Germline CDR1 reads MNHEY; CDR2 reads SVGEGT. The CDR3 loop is CASSYADQETQYF. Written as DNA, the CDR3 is TGTGCCAGCAGTTACGCAGACCAAGAGACCCAGTACTTC.

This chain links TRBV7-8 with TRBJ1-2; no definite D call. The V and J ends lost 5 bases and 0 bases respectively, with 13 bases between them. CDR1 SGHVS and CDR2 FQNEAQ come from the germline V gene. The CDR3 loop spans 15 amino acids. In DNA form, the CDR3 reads TGTGCCAGCAGCCCACAGAGAGTTACTAACTATGGCTACACCTTC. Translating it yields CASSPQRVTNYGYTF.